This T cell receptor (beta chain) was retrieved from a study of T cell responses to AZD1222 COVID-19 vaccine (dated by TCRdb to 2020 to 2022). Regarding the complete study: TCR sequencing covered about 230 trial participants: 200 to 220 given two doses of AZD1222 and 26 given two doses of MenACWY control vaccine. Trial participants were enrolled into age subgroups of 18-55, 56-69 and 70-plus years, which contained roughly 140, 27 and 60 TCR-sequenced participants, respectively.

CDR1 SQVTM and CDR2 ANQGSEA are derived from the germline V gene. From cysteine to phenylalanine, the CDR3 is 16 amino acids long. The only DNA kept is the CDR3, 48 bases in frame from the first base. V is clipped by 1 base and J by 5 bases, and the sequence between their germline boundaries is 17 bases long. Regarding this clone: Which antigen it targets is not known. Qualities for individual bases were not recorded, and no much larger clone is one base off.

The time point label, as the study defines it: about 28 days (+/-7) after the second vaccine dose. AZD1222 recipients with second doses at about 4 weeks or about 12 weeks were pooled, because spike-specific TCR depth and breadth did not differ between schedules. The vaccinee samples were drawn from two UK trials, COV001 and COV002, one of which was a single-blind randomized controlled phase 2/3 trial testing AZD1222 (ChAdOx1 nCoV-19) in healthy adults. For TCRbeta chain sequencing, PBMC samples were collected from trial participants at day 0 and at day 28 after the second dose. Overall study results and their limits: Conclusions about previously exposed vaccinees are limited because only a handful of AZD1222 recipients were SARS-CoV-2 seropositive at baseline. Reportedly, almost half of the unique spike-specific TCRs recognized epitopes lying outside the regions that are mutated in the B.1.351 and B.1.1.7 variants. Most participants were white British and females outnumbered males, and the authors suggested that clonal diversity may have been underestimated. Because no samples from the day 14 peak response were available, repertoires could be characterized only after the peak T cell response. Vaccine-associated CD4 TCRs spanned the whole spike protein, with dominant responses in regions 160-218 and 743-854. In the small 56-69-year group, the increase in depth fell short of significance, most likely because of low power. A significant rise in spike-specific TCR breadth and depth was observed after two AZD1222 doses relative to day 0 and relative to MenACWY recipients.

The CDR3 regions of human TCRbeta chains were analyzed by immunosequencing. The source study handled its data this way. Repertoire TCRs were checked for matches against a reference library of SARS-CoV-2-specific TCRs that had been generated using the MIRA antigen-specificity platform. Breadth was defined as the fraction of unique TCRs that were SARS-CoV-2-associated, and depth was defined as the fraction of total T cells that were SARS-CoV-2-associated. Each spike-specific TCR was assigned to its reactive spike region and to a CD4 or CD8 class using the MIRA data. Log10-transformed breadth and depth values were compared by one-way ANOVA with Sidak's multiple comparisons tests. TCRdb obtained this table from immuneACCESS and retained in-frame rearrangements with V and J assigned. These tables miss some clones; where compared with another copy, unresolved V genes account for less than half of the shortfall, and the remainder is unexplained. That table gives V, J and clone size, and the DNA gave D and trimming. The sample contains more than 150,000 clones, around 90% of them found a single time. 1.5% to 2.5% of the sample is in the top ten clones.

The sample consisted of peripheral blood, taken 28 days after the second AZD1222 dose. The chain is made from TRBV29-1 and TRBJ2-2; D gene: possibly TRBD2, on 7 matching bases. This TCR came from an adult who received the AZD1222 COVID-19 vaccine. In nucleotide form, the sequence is TGCAGCGTTGAAGCCCAATCGGGGGGCCGAACCGGGGAGCTGTTTTTT. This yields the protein CSVEAQSGGRTGELFF.